One and the same sample provided the 11 T cell receptor beta chains below, sequenced in a study of blood T cell repertoires in COVID-19. Libraries were prepared by immunoSEQ multiplex PCR; TCRdb keeps only in-frame clonotypes and omits some of them. The data show fewer than 250,000 clones, with around 87% seen just once and 5.5% to 8.5% held by the top ten. The sequenced sample consisted of PBMCs or T cells enriched from blood (not recorded which). The receptor source for this set is a man younger than 40 in a cohort exposed to, infected with or recovered from COVID-19 (not recorded which).

The chain carries TRBV27 and TRBJ2-7, with TRBD1 as a possible D gene (6 bases). Looked up from germline, CDR1 is MNHEY and CDR2 is SMNVEV (reference sequence). The CDR3 is made up of 15 amino acids. Trimming took off 4 bases at V and 3 bases at J, with 16 bases between the two ends. Here the CDR3 DNA reads TGTGCCAGCAGTTCAACCGGGACATCGAGCTACGAGCAGTACTTC. Protein: CASSSTGTSSYEQYF.

J is TRBJ1-5 and V is TRBV19; TRBD1 aligns across 9 bases. Germline V gene lookup returns CDR1 LNHDA and CDR2 SQIVND (reference sequence). Germline trimming cut 5 bases from V and 0 bases from J; bases unmatched to any gene: 2. The CDR3 totals 15 residues. The CDR3 loop reads CASSRTGVSNQPQHF. DNA of the CDR3: TGTGCCAGTAGTCGGACAGGGGTTAGCAATCAGCCCCAGCATTTT.

The chain is built from TRBV5-1 and TRBJ2-5; the match to TRBD2 covers 12 bases. This CDR3 has 17 residues. The junction had 4 bases not matched to a gene; V was cut back by 0 bases and J by 1 base. The germline V gene has CDR1 SGHRS and CDR2 YFSETQ. CDR3 amino acids: CASSLVGTSGFQETQYF. CDR3 nucleotides: TGCGCCAGCAGCTTGGTTGGGACTAGCGGGTTCCAAGAGACCCAGTACTTC.

The V gene is TRBV7-6, the J gene TRBJ2-3; possible D gene TRBD1, 6 bases. The CDR3 consists of 16 residues. The V and J ends lost 5 bases and 3 bases respectively, with 18 bases between them. Germline V gene data show CDR1 as SGHVS and CDR2 as FNYEAQ. The CDR3 sequence is CASSPVSRGVTDTQYF. The CDR3 DNA is TGTGCCAGCAGCCCGGTCTCCAGGGGTGTGACAGATACGCAGTATTTT. Full variable domain (missing parts from reference TRBV7-6 and TRBJ2-3): GAGVSQSPRYKVTKRGQDVALRCDPISGHVSLYWYRQALGQGPEFLTYFNYEAQQDKSGLPNDRFSAERPEGSISTLTIQRTEQRDSAMYRCASSPVSRGVTDTQYFGPGTRLTVL.

The V call is TRBV9, the J call TRBJ2-1, with 15 bases matching TRBD2. The CDR3 is made up of 19 amino acids. The germline V gene encodes CDR1 SGDLS and CDR2 YYNGEE. V dropped 4 bases and J dropped 0; count of bases not matched to a gene: 8. This CDR3 is CASSPPGTSGRHSYNEQFF. In DNA, the CDR3 is TGTGCCAGCAGCCCCCCAGGGACTAGCGGGAGGCACTCCTACAATGAGCAGTTCTTC.

J is TRBJ2-7 and V is TRBV11-3; TRBD2 matches 13 bases. V shed 11 bases, J shed 10 bases, and the junction held 11 bases outside the gene matches. Germline V gives CDR1 SGHNT, CDR2 YENEEA. The CDR3 loop spans 13 amino acids. CDR3 loop: CAGSGLAGEYQYF. CDR3 coding DNA: TGTGCCGGATCAGGACTAGCGGGAGAGTATCAGTACTTC.

This clone was detected only once. V gene TRBV2 combines with J gene TRBJ2-7, with D tentatively TRBD2 (6 bases). The CDR3 length is 12 residues. Germline CDR1 is SNHLY and CDR2 is FYNNEI. V gave up 5 bases and J gave up 7 bases, with 12 bases separating them. The CDR3 sequence: CASSFNREEQYF. For the CDR3, the DNA is TGTGCCAGCAGTTTTAACCGGGAGGAGCAGTACTTC.

As DNA, the CDR3 is TGTGCCAGCAGACCATCGGGTCTTGAGCGAGAGACCCAGTACTTC. It is translated as CASRPSGLERETQYF. The genes are TRBV7-2 and TRBJ2-5; D is ambiguous. CDR3 length equals 15 residues. Between the trimmed V and J ends, which lost 6 bases and 4 bases, there was a span of 18 bases. CDR1 is SGHTA, CDR2 FQGNSA, per germline.

This CDR3 is CASSFSPLVRDRDQPQHF. DNA for the CDR3: TGTGCCAGCAGTTTTTCCCCGCTGGTCCGGGACAGAGATCAGCCCCAGCATTTT. This chain links TRBV28 with TRBJ1-5; 7 bases map to TRBD1. The CDR3 loop spans 18 amino acids. The germline V gene encodes CDR1 MDHEN and CDR2 SYDVKM. Germline trimming cut 3 bases from V and 5 bases from J; bases unmatched to any gene: 16.

On this clone: Different DNA sequences within this sample yield the same CDR3. The chain couples TRBV5-1 to TRBJ2-2; 7 bases are shared with TRBD1. The CDR3 has 15 amino acids. Germline V gene data show CDR1 as SGHRS and CDR2 as YFSETQ. The J segment lost 1 base and the V segment lost 3 bases, leaving 3 bases of the junction unmatched. The CDR3 protein is CASSSRTGNTGELFF. CDR3 nucleotide sequence: TGCGCCAGCAGCTCCCGGACAGGGAACACCGGGGAGCTGTTTTTT.

V usage is TRBV25-1 and J usage is TRBJ1-2; 7 bases are shared with TRBD1. The CDR3 is made up of 13 amino acids. Germline loops: CDR1 MGHDK, CDR2 SYGVNS. The V gene end was trimmed by 5 bases and the J gene end by 2 bases; junction bases not matched to a gene: 2. CDR3 sequence reads: CASSQGGNYGYTF. DNA for the CDR3: TGTGCCAGCAGTCAAGGGGGCAACTATGGCTACACCTTC.